The 12 T cell receptor beta chains presented below share a single source sample, sequenced in a study of T-cell memory formation after mild COVID-19 (dated by TCRdb to about 2021). Library preparation employed 5' RACE. These reads were obtained on an Illumina NovaSeq 6000. TCRdb itself trimmed the public reads at Q25 with fastp, ran MiXCR and retained productive beta chains. Rows are unified per CDR3 protein, each entry keeping the most common DNA and genes. Here the sample has about 310,000 distinct CDR3 sequences; about 15% occur a single time. Roughly a fifth of the sample belongs to the ten largest clones. Sequencing was done on a sample of PBMCs or a T cell subset sorted from them (not recorded which). These receptors came from a man younger than 30 who had mild COVID-19 (a few samples of this study predate the infection). The sample titles of this study are shuffled in the database, so cell type and time point are left out; the donor was told from shared clones.

This clonotype was counted a few times. The chain has TRBV5-1 and TRBJ1-2; D not resolved. The V end was cut by 0 bases, the J end by 2 bases, with 8 bases between. This CDR3 is built from 14 residues. Per germline, CDR1 SGHRS and CDR2 YFSETQ. The CDR3 sequence: CASSLAMVNYGYTF. As DNA, the CDR3 is TGCGCCAGCAGCTTGGCCATGGTAAACTATGGCTACACCTTC.

This rearrangement joins TRBV6-5 to TRBJ2-7; tentative D call: TRBD1 (5 bases). The V gene's germline CDR1 is MNHEY and CDR2 SVGAGI. The CDR3 contains 13 residues. Trimming left V 6 bases short and J 6 bases short, with 15 bases between. In DNA, the CDR3 is TGTGCCAGCAGCCCAGGGTCCCAGCTCGAGCAGTACTTC. Its translation is CASSPGSQLEQYF.

This clonotype was observed at least ten times. The rearrangement links TRBV4-2 to TRBJ1-1, with unresolved D. The germline gives CDR1 LGHNA, CDR2 YNFKEQ. The CDR3 has 16 residues. V lost 0 bases and J 0 bases, leaving 11 bases between the germline ends. CDR3 loop: CASSQDWPGMNTEAFF. For the CDR3, the DNA is TGTGCCAGCAGCCAAGATTGGCCGGGGATGAACACTGAAGCTTTCTTT.

In its sample, this clonotype was seen a few times. The chain carries TRBV6-5 and TRBJ1-2, with a possible D match to TRBD1 (6 bases). This CDR3 region has 12 residues. Germline V gives CDR1 MNHEY, CDR2 SVGAGI. Trimming removed 10 bases from V and 3 bases from J, with 12 bases in between. CDR3: CATSGDHYGYTF. The DNA of the CDR3 is TGTGCCACTTCAGGGGACCACTATGGCTACACCTTC.

The rearrangement uses TRBV11-1 and TRBJ2-3, with TRBD1 as a possible D gene (5 bases). The CDR3 runs to 14 residues. Between the trimmed V and J ends, which lost 3 bases and 4 bases, there was a span of 11 bases. The germline gives CDR1 SGHAT, CDR2 FQDESV (reference sequence). In DNA form, the CDR3 reads TGTGCCAGCAGCTTTCCAGGGAAATCAGATACGCAGTATTTT. This sequence encodes CASSFPGKSDTQYF.

This chain uses TRBV6-2 or TRBV6-3 with TRBJ2-3; 8 bases line up with TRBD1. V shed 8 bases, J shed 2 bases, and the junction held 6 bases outside the gene matches. The CDR3 extends over 14 amino acids. Germline values: CDR1 MNHEY, CDR2 SVGEGT. CDR3 sequence (DNA): TGTGCCAGCTGGGACAGGCCAGTCACAGATACGCAGTATTTT. It codes for CASWDRPVTDTQYF.

This clonotype was counted ten times or more. The chain couples TRBV30 to TRBJ2-2; D remains ambiguous. Trimming took 2 bases from V and 7 from J, leaving 5 bases between them. The CDR3 has 11 residues. Germline V CDR1 and CDR2: GTSNPN, SVGIG (reference sequence). The CDR3 region has the DNA TGTGCCTGGAGTTGGATCGGGGAGCTGTTTTTT. Translating gives CAWSWIGELFF.

This clonotype was observed a handful of times. V is TRBV20-1 and J is TRBJ2-3; D ambiguous. This CDR3 has 14 residues. Germline lookup yields CDR1 DFQATT and CDR2 SNEGSKA (reference sequence). The V and J ends lost 3 bases and 6 bases respectively, with 16 bases between them. Here the CDR3 DNA reads TGCAGTGCTAGGAGGATAGTTGAGTGGGATACGCAGTATTTT. It encodes CSARRIVEWDTQYF.

The chain carries TRBV25-1 and TRBJ2-1; 7 positions match TRBD2. This CDR3 comprises 14 residues. With 0 bases clipped from V and 8 bases from J, the junction kept 4 bases outside the gene matches. CDR1 and CDR2 (germline): MGHDK, SYGVNS. The CDR3 reads CASSEYREVDEQFF. The CDR3 DNA reads TGTGCCAGCAGTGAATACCGGGAGGTCGATGAGCAGTTCTTC.

The V gene is TRBV20-1, the J gene TRBJ1-1; possible D gene TRBD1, 6 bases. The CDR3 has 10 amino acids. V was cut by 6 bases and J by 6 bases, with 8 bases left in between. Germline V gene lookup returns CDR1 DFQATT and CDR2 SNEGSKA (reference sequence). As DNA, the CDR3 is TGCAGTGCCGGGGGCCCTGAAGCTTTCTTT. Translating it yields CSAGGPEAFF.

This clonotype was observed a handful of times. The J gene is TRBJ1-2, the V gene TRBV4-1; TRBD1 aligns across 10 bases. J lost 1 base, V lost 3 bases, and 8 bases had no gene match. The CDR3 is made up of 17 amino acids. The germline V gene has CDR1 MGHRA and CDR2 YSYEKL. CDR3 loop: CASSQWDRGPYNYGYTF. CDR3 coding DNA: TGCGCCAGCAGCCAGTGGGACAGGGGTCCCTATAACTATGGCTACACCTTC.

The rearrangement uses TRBV5-1 and TRBJ1-5, with D tentatively TRBD1 (5 bases). The CDR3 contains 15 residues. V was pared by 4 bases and J by 2 bases, with 13 bases between. Germline loops: CDR1 SGHRS, CDR2 YFSETQ. The CDR3 here is CASSPDGGGNQPQHF. As DNA, the CDR3 is TGCGCCAGCAGCCCCGATGGGGGTGGCAATCAGCCCCAGCATTTT.